These T cell receptor beta chains were read from a single sample in a study of OX40 agonist ivuxolimab in advanced cancers. Measured with immunoSEQ multiplex PCR; TCRdb has only the in-frame clones, and not every one. The sample includes about 20,000 clones, approximately 78% of them seen just once. This sample comprised CD4+ or CD8+ T cells sorted from blood, obtained in a trial of the OX40 agonist ivuxolimab. These receptor sequences come from an adult with an advanced solid tumor such as melanoma, head and neck, liver or kidney cancer. CDR3s include the opening cysteine and the closing phenylalanine or tryptophan. The order of the fields is J gene, D gene, clone size, V gene, CDR3 DNA, CDR3 protein. D genes are given only for firm matches. Part of the rows lack a size; the others show once, few, many or a class for expanded clones.

J gene: TRBJ2-1; D gene: TRBD2; clone size: -; V gene: TRBV2; CDR3 DNA: TGTGCCAGCAGTGAATTAGCGGGGCGGTACAATGAGCAGTTCTTC; CDR3 protein: CASSELAGRYNEQFF
J gene: TRBJ2-7; D gene: -; clone size: once; V gene: TRBV18; CDR3 DNA: TGTGCCAGCTCACTGGGAAGGGGGCGGGGGCACGAGCAGTACTTC; CDR3 protein: CASSLGRGRGHEQYF
J gene: TRBJ1-3; D gene: -; clone size: few; V gene: TRBV6-6; CDR3 DNA: TGTGCCAGCAGCCACCCCCAAGACGGAAACACCATATATTTT; CDR3 protein: CASSHPQDGNTIYF
J gene: TRBJ1-3; D gene: -; clone size: -; V gene: TRBV28; CDR3 DNA: TGTGCCAGTAATCCCACAGCAGGGGCGTTTGGAAACACCATATATTTT; CDR3 protein: CASNPTAGAFGNTIYF
J gene: TRBJ1-1; D gene: -; clone size: -; V gene: TRBV27; CDR3 DNA: TGTGCCAGCAGTCCCTCCCCCGGGAGCACTGAAGCTTTCTTT; CDR3 protein: CASSPSPGSTEAFF
J gene: TRBJ2-7; D gene: -; clone size: -; V gene: TRBV6-5; CDR3 DNA: TGTGCCAGCAGTCTACTCGGGTCGGGCGAGCAGTACTTC; CDR3 protein: CASSLLGSGEQYF
J gene: TRBJ2-1; D gene: -; clone size: -; V gene: TRBV12-5; CDR3 DNA: TGTGCTAGTGGCACCGGGACGGTATACAATGAGCAGTTCTTC; CDR3 protein: CASGTGTVYNEQFF
J gene: TRBJ1-6; D gene: TRBD1; clone size: -; V gene: TRBV14; CDR3 DNA: TGTGCCAGCAGCCCGATGACAGGGGGCTCACCCCTCCACTTT; CDR3 protein: CASSPMTGGSPLHF
J gene: TRBJ1-2; D gene: -; clone size: once; V gene: TRBV6-1; CDR3 DNA: TGTGCCAGCAGTGAAGCGGGGGCAGTTGCCTATGGCTACACCTTC; CDR3 protein: CASSEAGAVAYGYTF
J gene: TRBJ2-6; D gene: TRBD1; clone size: -; V gene: TRBV7-8; CDR3 DNA: TGTGCCAGCAGCTTAGCTTCACAGGGGGCATCTGGGGCCAACGTCCTGACTTTC; CDR3 protein: CASSLASQGASGANVLTF
J gene: TRBJ2-2; D gene: -; clone size: -; V gene: TRBV6-1; CDR3 DNA: TGTGCCAGCAGGACAAATAGCGGCTACGGGGAGCTGTTTTTT; CDR3 protein: CASRTNSGYGELFF
J gene: TRBJ2-1; D gene: TRBD1; clone size: few; V gene: TRBV7-9; CDR3 DNA: TGTGCCAGCAGCTCCCGGGACAGGGGATTGAATGAGCAGTTCTTC; CDR3 protein: CASSSRDRGLNEQFF
J gene: TRBJ2-1; D gene: -; clone size: -; V gene: TRBV30; CDR3 DNA: TGTGCCTGGACCCTCTACAATGAGCAGTTCTTC; CDR3 protein: CAWTLYNEQFF
J gene: TRBJ2-1; D gene: TRBD2; clone size: few; V gene: TRBV7-3; CDR3 DNA: TGTGCCAGCAGCTTGGGGCTGACTAGCGGGAGGGCCAGGAGGGGCAATGAGCAGTTCTTC; CDR3 protein: CASSLGLTSGRARRGNEQFF
J gene: TRBJ1-6; D gene: -; clone size: once; V gene: TRBV7-2; CDR3 DNA: TGTGCCAGCAGCCCCCTTGGCTCCTATAATTCACCCCTCCACTTT; CDR3 protein: CASSPLGSYNSPLHF